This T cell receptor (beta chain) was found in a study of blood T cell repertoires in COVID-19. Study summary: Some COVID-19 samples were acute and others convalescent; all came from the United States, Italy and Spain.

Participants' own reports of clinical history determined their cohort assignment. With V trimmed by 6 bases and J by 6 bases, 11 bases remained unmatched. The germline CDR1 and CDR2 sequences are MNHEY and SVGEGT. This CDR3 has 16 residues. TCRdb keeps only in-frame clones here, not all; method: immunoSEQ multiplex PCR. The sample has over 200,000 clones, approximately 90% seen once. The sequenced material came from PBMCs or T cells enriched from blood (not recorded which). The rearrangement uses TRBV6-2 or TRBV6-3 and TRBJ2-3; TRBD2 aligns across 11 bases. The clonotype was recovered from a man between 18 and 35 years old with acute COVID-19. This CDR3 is CASSSTRLAGYDTQYF. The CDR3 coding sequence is TGTGCCAGCAGCTCCACCCGACTAGCGGGATATGATACGCAGTATTTT.